Listed below are T cell receptor beta chains from one sample, sequenced in a study of blood T cell repertoires in COVID-19. Produced via immunoSEQ multiplex PCR; TCRdb's table is partial and in-frame only. The data contain about 320,000 clones, approximately 91% of them singletons. Sequenced input: PBMCs or T cells enriched from blood (not recorded which). The receptors shown here come from a man aged 60 to 69 who had recovered from COVID-19. CDR3s include the opening cysteine and the closing phenylalanine or tryptophan. Fields, in order: J gene, D gene, V gene, CDR3 protein. D genes are given only for firm matches.

J: TRBJ1-4; D: TRBD1; V: TRBV4-3; CDR3: CASSPGTGVNEKLFF
J: TRBJ2-1; D: TRBD2; V: TRBV7-9; CDR3: CASSSTAGYYNEQFF
J: TRBJ2-2; D: TRBD2; V: TRBV27; CDR3: CASSWAGLAGEGELFF
J: TRBJ1-6; D: TRBD1; V: TRBV2; CDR3: CASRERQGTSSPLHF
J: TRBJ2-1; D: .; V: TRBV19; CDR3: CASSIAGASGNNEQFF
J: TRBJ1-4; D: .; V: TRBV5-1; CDR3: CASSLDRATNEKLFF
J: TRBJ2-7; D: .; V: TRBV29-1; CDR3: CSVAPPYEQYF
J: TRBJ1-4; D: .; V: TRBV12-3/TRBV12-4; CDR3: CASSLMSREKLFF
J: TRBJ2-2; D: .; V: TRBV7-2; CDR3: CASSLFGEINTGELFF
J: TRBJ1-2; D: .; V: TRBV20-1; CDR3: CSASLRTGYGYTF
J: TRBJ2-1; D: TRBD2; V: TRBV4-1; CDR3: CASSQVTSGSYNEQFF
J: TRBJ1-1; D: .; V: TRBV5-1; CDR3: CASSLVIMGARTEAFF
J: TRBJ2-1; D: TRBD2; V: TRBV27; CDR3: CASSSGGAGFNEQFF
J: TRBJ2-7; D: TRBD1; V: TRBV24-1; CDR3: CATTIRTGGLYEQYF
J: TRBJ2-5; D: TRBD1; V: TRBV7-8; CDR3: CASSLAAQGARETQYF
J: TRBJ2-1; D: TRBD2; V: TRBV11-2; CDR3: CASSLSLGGRNYNEQFF
J: TRBJ1-1; D: TRBD1; V: TRBV7-7; CDR3: CASSLGTDTEAFF
J: TRBJ1-5; D: .; V: TRBV19; CDR3: CASRNRQAGRQPQHF
J: TRBJ2-7; D: .; V: TRBV19; CDR3: CASSERTGKAYEQYF
J: TRBJ2-3; D: .; V: TRBV7-9; CDR3: CASSFTRATDTQYF
J: TRBJ1-3; D: .; V: TRBV18; CDR3: CASSPGQPNSGNTIYF
J: TRBJ2-2; D: TRBD2; V: TRBV24-1; CDR3: CATSIAGVDTGELFF
J: TRBJ2-3; D: .; V: TRBV2; CDR3: CASSRPTGTTDTQYF
J: TRBJ1-2; D: TRBD1; V: TRBV30; CDR3: CAWSIGTGGAYGYTF
J: TRBJ1-5; D: .; V: TRBV4-2; CDR3: CASSQDEGDQPQHF
J: TRBJ2-7; D: TRBD2; V: TRBV7-2; CDR3: CASSFSAAGTSSYEQYF
J: TRBJ1-2; D: TRBD1; V: TRBV5-1; CDR3: CASSLVTGGYGYTF
J: TRBJ2-1; D: TRBD2; V: TRBV18; CDR3: CASSPQAGAVYNEQFF
J: TRBJ2-7; D: TRBD2; V: TRBV6-2/TRBV6-3; CDR3: CASSPSGSRSYEQYF
J: TRBJ1-3; D: TRBD1; V: TRBV6-1; CDR3: CASSGVHGQVLWGNTIYF
J: TRBJ1-2; D: .; V: TRBV7-2; CDR3: CASSPQGGPFNYGYTF
J: TRBJ1-1; D: .; V: TRBV6-5; CDR3: CASPARDRTEAFF
J: TRBJ2-1; D: .; V: TRBV11-1; CDR3: CASSVGHSYNEQFF
J: TRBJ2-6; D: .; V: TRBV7-3; CDR3: CASSFFASSGANVLTF
J: TRBJ2-7; D: TRBD1; V: TRBV9; CDR3: CASSPGQMMYEQYF
J: TRBJ2-7; D: .; V: TRBV5-1; CDR3: CASSFVGPYEQYF
J: TRBJ2-7; D: TRBD1; V: TRBV7-2; CDR3: CASSSRGTGGYEQYF
J: TRBJ1-2; D: TRBD1; V: TRBV18; CDR3: CASSPQGETGYTF
J: TRBJ1-6; D: .; V: TRBV19; CDR3: CASSIYPAQRGSPLHF
J: TRBJ1-1; D: .; V: TRBV5-4; CDR3: CASSFIGLTNTEAFF
J: TRBJ2-2; D: .; V: TRBV7-2; CDR3: CASSFLPNGGELFF
J: TRBJ2-7; D: .; V: TRBV21-1; CDR3: CASSSLAGVFYEQYF
J: TRBJ1-2; D: .; V: TRBV7-9; CDR3: CASSLASGGRGYTF
J: TRBJ2-1; D: TRBD2; V: TRBV4-2; CDR3: CASSQASGTSGYNEQFF
J: TRBJ2-1; D: TRBD2; V: TRBV30; CDR3: CAWIREGRINEQFF
J: TRBJ1-5; D: .; V: TRBV28; CDR3: CASSPQGYQPQHF
J: TRBJ1-1; D: TRBD1; V: TRBV4-1; CDR3: CASSREGTGNTEAFF
J: TRBJ2-5; D: TRBD1; V: TRBV5-6; CDR3: CASSWGTGKETQYF
J: TRBJ1-3; D: .; V: TRBV6-1; CDR3: CASSEQGYSGNTIYF
J: TRBJ2-3; D: .; V: TRBV19; CDR3: CASSIRGGPTSTDTQYF
J: TRBJ2-5; D: TRBD1; V: TRBV28; CDR3: CASSPRTGGVKTQYF
J: TRBJ2-3; D: TRBD2; V: TRBV2; CDR3: CASSGASGLMGDTQYF